The clone carrying this T cell receptor (beta chain) came up a few times. Its target is not known. The data originate from a study of OX40 agonist ivuxolimab in advanced cancers. Across the whole study: Hepatocellular carcinoma, melanoma, renal cell or head and neck cancer was diagnosed in the dose-escalation patients. Eligibility rules accepted prior anti-PD-1, anti-PD-L1 or anti-CTLA-4 therapy, and around 40% had some. Study-level findings and limits: With doses of 0.1 to 3.0 mg/kg, CD4+ and CD8+ blood T cells had undergone clonal expansion by week 6.

Germline V lookup: CDR1 SGDLS, CDR2 YYNGEE. The length of the CDR3 is 14 residues. V was cut by 0 bases and J by 8 bases, with 14 bases left in between. Libraries were prepared by immunoSEQ multiplex PCR; TCRdb keeps only in-frame clonotypes and omits some of them. The sample carries roughly 87,000 clones, approximately 91% recorded once. This clonotype was sampled from an adult with an advanced solid tumor such as melanoma, head and neck, liver or kidney cancer. The rearrangement links TRBV9 to TRBJ1-2, with D unresolved. The material was CD4+ or CD8+ T cells sorted from blood, obtained in a trial of the OX40 agonist ivuxolimab. CDR3 coding DNA: TGTGCCAGCAGCGTAGGGAGAGGGCAGGAGGGCTACACCTTC. It specifies CASSVGRGQEGYTF.